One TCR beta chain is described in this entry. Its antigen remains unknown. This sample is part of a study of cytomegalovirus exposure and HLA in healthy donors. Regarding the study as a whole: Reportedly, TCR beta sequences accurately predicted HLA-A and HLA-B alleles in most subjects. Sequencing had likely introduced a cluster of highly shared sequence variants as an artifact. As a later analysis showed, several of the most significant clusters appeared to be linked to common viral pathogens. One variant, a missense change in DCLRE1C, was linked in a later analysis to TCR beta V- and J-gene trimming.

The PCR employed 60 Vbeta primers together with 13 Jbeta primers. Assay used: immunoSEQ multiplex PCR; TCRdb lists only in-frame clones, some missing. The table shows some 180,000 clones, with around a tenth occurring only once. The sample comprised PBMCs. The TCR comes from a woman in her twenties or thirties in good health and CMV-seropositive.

The CDR3 DNA reads TGTGCCAGTAGTCCGACCCCCCAGGGCCATAACTATGGCTACACCTTC. Translation: CASSPTPQGHNYGYTF. The chain has TRBV19 and TRBJ1-2; D perhaps matches TRBD1 (5 bases). Germline CDR1 and CDR2: LNHDA and SQIVND (reference sequence). V was clipped by 5 bases and J by 1 base, with 17 bases between them. The length of the CDR3 is 16 residues.